This T cell receptor (beta chain) was documented in a study of blood T cell repertoires in COVID-19. Study as a whole: Both acute and convalescent COVID-19 samples were obtained from the United States, Italy and Spain. Sources were T cells, B-cell-depleted T cells, or PBMCs; the material itself was cDNA or gDNA.

Germline CDR1 SGHAT, CDR2 FQNNGV. Trimming pared 2 bases from V and 4 bases from J, leaving 14 bases between. The CDR3 totals 15 residues. In the original analysis: Estimated nucleated cell counts came from reference gene primer amplification. The repertoire was sequenced with immunoSEQ multiplex PCR; TCRdb's copy has only in-frame clones and lacks some. From that table come the V and J calls and clone size; the DNA was used to work out D and trimming. Among tens of thousands of clones, 88% were seen once, and the ten largest hold 10%. Participant-reported clinical history was the basis for cohort assignment.

The sample consisted of PBMCs or T cells enriched from blood (not recorded which). The chain uses TRBV11-2 and TRBJ2-5; D might be TRBD2 (6 bases). This TCR derives from a woman between 35 and 50 years old who had recovered from COVID-19. This CDR3 is CASSLWGVLPETQYF. In DNA, the CDR3 is TGTGCCAGCAGCTTATGGGGGGTCTTACCAGAGACCCAGTACTTC.